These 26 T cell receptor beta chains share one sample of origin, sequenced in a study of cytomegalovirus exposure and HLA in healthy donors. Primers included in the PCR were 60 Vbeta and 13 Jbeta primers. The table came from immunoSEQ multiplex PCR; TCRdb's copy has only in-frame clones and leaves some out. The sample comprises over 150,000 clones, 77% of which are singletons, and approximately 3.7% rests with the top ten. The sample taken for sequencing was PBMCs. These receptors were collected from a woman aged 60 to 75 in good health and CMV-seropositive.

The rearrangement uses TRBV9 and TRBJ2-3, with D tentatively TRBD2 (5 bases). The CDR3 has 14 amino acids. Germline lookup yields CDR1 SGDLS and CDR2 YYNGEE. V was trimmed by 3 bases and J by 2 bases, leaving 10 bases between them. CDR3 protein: CASSGGVPTDTQYF. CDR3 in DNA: TGTGCCAGCAGCGGGGGAGTCCCCACAGATACGCAGTATTTT.

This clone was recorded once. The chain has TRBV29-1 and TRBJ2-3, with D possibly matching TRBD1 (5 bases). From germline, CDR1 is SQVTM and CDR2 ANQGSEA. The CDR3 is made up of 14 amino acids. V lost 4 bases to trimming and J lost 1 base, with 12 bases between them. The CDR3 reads CSVGGRTRTDTQYF. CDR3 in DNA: TGCAGCGTTGGGGGCAGAACTCGCACAGATACGCAGTATTTT.

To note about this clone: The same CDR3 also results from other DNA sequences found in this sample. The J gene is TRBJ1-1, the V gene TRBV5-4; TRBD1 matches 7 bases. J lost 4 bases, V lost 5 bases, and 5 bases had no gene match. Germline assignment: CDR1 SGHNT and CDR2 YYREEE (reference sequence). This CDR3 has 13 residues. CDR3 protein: CASSFTGVTEAFF. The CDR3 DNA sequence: TGTGCCAGCAGTTTCACAGGGGTCACTGAAGCTTTCTTT.

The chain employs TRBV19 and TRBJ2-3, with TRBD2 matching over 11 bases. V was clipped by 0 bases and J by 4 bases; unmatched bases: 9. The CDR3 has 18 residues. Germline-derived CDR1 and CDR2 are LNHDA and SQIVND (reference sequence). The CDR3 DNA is TGTGCCAGTAGTATAGACCATAGCGGGGGGGTCACATCAGATACGCAGTATTTT. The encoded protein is CASSIDHSGGVTSDTQYF.

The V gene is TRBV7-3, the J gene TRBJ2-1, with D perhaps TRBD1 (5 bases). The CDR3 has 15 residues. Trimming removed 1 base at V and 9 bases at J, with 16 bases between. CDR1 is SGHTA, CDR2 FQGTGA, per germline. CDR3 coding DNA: TGTGCCAGCAGCTTAAAAGCCTGGCAAGGGGCTGAGCAGTTCTTC. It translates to CASSLKAWQGAEQFF.

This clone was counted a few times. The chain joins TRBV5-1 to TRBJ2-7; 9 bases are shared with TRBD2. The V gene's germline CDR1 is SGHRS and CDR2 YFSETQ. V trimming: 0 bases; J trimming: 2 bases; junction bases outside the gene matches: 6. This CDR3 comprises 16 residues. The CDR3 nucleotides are TGCGCCAGCAGCTTGGAACCTAGCGGGGCTACCTACGAGCAGTACTTC. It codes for CASSLEPSGATYEQYF.

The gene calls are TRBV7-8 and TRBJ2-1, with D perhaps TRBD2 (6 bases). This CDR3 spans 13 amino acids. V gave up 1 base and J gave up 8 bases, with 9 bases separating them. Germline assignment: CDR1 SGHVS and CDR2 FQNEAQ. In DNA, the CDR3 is TGTGCCAGCAGCTTAGATCGGGGGTATGAGCAGTTCTTC. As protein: CASSLDRGYEQFF.

The CDR3 sequence: CASSPTPNSWRAEYF. The CDR3 nucleotides read TGTGCCAGCAGCCCAACCCCTAATTCGTGGAGAGCGGAGTACTTC. The chain combines TRBV11-2 with TRBJ2-7; possibly TRBD2 for D (5 bases). Trimming took off 5 bases at V and 11 bases at J, with 25 bases between the two ends. Germline loops: CDR1 SGHAT, CDR2 FQNNGV. The CDR3 extends over 15 amino acids.

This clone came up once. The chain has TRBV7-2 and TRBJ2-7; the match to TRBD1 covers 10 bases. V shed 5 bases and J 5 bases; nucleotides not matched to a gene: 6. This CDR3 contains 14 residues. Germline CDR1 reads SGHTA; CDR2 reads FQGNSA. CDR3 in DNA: TGTGCCAGCAGCCCCGGGACAGGGGACCACGAGCAGTACTTC. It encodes CASSPGTGDHEQYF.

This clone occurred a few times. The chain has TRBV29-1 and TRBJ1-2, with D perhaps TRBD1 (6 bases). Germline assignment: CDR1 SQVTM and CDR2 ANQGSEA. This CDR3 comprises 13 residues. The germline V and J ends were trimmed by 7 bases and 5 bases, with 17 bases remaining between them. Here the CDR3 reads CSAMTGAIYGYTF. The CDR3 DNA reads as TGCAGCGCCATGACAGGCGCAATTTATGGCTACACCTTC.

CDR3 sequence (DNA): TGCGCCAGCAGCGTACAGGGTCGAAGTGAAAAACTGTTTTTT. This sequence encodes CASSVQGRSEKLFF. This chain links TRBV5-1 with TRBJ1-4; TRBD1 might be the D (6 bases). Deletions cut 4 bases from V and 7 bases from J, with 14 bases between. The CDR3 has 14 residues. CDR1 and CDR2 from the germline V gene are SGHRS and YFSETQ.

This CDR3 reads CASSLGGLAGGTGELFF. The CDR3 nucleotides read TGTGCCAGCAGTTTAGGGGGTTTAGCGGGAGGCACCGGGGAGCTGTTTTTT. The chain joins TRBV27 to TRBJ2-2; 10 bases agree with TRBD2. Germline values: CDR1 MNHEY, CDR2 SMNVEV (reference sequence). V lost 2 bases and J lost 4; bases outside the gene matches: 7. The CDR3 is 17 amino acids.

The CDR3 is CASSQEGTGRVEKLFF. Here the CDR3 DNA reads TGTGCCAGCAGCCAAGAAGGAACAGGGAGAGTTGAAAAACTGTTTTTT. J is TRBJ1-4 and V is TRBV14; D may be TRBD1 (6 bases). V gave up 0 bases and J gave up 7 bases, with 15 bases separating them. The CDR3 totals 16 residues. Germline V gives CDR1 SGHDN, CDR2 FVKESK.

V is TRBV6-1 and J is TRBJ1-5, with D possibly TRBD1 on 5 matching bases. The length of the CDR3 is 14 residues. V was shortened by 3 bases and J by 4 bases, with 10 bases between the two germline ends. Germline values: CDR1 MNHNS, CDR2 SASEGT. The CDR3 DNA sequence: TGTGCCAGCAGTGAGAGACGGGGGAATCAGCCCCAGCATTTT. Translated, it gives CASSERRGNQPQHF.

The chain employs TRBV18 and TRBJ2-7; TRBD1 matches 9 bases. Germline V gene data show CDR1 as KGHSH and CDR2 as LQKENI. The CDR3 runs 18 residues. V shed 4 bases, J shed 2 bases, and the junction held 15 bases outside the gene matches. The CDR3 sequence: CASSHRDREVSLPYEQYF. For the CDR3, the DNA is TGTGCCAGCTCACATCGGGACAGGGAGGTGTCATTACCCTACGAGCAGTACTTC.

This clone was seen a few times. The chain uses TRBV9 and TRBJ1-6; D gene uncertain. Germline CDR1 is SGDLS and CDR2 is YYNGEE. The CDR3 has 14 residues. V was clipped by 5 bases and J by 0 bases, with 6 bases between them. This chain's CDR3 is CASSTSSYNSPLHF. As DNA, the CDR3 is TGTGCCAGCAGTACAAGCTCCTATAATTCACCCCTCCACTTT.

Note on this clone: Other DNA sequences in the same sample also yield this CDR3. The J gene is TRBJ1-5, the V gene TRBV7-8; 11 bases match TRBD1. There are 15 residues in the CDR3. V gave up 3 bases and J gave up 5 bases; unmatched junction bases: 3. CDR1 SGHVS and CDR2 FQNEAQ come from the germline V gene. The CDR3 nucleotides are TGTGCCAGCAGCTTCGGACAGGGGGCTGATCAGCCCCAGCATTTT. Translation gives CASSFGQGADQPQHF.

This CDR3 reads CASSLRTEETQYF. For the CDR3, the DNA is TGTGCCAGCAGCTTAAGGACAGAAGAGACCCAGTACTTC. The chain employs TRBV7-7 and TRBJ2-5; possible D gene TRBD1, 6 bases. The V gene lost 2 bases and the J gene lost 3 bases, with 7 bases spanning the gap. In germline, CDR1 is SSHAT, CDR2 FNYEAQ (reference sequence). The CDR3 loop spans 13 amino acids.

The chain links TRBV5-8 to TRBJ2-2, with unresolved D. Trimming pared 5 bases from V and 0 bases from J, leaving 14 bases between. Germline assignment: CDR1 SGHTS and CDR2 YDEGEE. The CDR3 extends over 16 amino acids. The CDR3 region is CASSLSWATNTGELFF. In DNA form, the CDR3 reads TGTGCCAGCAGTCTCAGTTGGGCAACGAACACCGGGGAGCTGTTTTTT.

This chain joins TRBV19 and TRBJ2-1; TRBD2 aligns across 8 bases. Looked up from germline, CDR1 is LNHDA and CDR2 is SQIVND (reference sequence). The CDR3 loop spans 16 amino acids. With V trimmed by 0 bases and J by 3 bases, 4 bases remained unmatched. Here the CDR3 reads CASSIDRSGSYNEQFF. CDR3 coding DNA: TGTGCCAGTAGTATAGACCGCAGCGGGAGCTACAATGAGCAGTTCTTC.

The CDR3 sequence is CASRKGLAGLPGETQYF. The CDR3 DNA is TGTGCCAGCAGGAAGGGACTAGCGGGTCTTCCTGGAGAGACCCAGTACTTC. This chain joins TRBV5-4 and TRBJ2-5; 12 nucleotides agree with TRBD2. The ends lost 5 bases at V and 4 bases at J; junction bases unmatched: 12. The CDR3 sequence is 17 residues long. Germline CDR1 and CDR2: SGHNT and YYREEE (reference sequence).

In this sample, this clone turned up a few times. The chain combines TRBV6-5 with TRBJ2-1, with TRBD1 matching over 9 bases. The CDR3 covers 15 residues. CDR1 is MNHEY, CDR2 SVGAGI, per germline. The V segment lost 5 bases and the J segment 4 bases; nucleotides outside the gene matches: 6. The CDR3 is CASSLGQGTYNEQFF. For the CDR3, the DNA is TGTGCCAGCAGTCTAGGACAGGGGACTTACAATGAGCAGTTCTTC.

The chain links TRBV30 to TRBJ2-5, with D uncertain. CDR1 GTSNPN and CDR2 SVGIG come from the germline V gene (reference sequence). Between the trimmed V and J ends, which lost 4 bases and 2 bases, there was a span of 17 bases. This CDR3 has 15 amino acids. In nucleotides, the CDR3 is TGTGCCTGGACCCCCTCCCAGGCGTTGCAAGAGACCCAGTACTTC. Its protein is CAWTPSQALQETQYF.

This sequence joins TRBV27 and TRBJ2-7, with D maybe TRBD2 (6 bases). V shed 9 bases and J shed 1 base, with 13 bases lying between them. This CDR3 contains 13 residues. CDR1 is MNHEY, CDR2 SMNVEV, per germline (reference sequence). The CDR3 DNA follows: TGTGCCAGTTATGGCGGGACTTCCTACGAGCAGTACTTC. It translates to CASYGGTSYEQYF.

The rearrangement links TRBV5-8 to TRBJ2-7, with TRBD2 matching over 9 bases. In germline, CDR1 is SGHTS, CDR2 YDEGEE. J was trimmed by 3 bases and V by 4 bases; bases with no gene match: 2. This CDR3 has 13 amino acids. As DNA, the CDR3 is TGTGCCAGCAGCAGTAGCGGGAGCTACGAGCAGTACTTC. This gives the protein CASSSSGSYEQYF. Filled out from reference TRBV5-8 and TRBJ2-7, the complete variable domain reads EAGVTQSPTHLIKTRGQQATLRCSPISGHTSVYWYQQALGLGLQFLLWYDEGEERNRGNFPPRFSGRQFPNYSSELNVNALELEDSALYLCASSSSGSYEQYFGPGTRLTVT.

In DNA, the CDR3 is TGTGCCAGCAGCTTAATTATCAGCAATGAGCAGTTCTTC. This gives the protein CASSLIISNEQFF. The chain employs TRBV7-9 and TRBJ2-1, with D unclear. With 2 bases removed from V and 6 bases from J, the gap between germline ends came to 8 bases. Germline V CDR1 and CDR2: SEHNR, FQNEAQ (reference sequence). The CDR3 is 13 amino acids. The whole variable domain, filled in from reference TRBV7-9 and TRBJ2-1, reads DTGVSQNPRHKITKRGQNVTFRCDPISEHNRLYWYRQTLGQGPEFLTYFQNEAQLEKSRLLSDRFSAERPKGSFSTLEIQRTEQGDSAMYLCASSLIISNEQFFGPGTRLTVL.